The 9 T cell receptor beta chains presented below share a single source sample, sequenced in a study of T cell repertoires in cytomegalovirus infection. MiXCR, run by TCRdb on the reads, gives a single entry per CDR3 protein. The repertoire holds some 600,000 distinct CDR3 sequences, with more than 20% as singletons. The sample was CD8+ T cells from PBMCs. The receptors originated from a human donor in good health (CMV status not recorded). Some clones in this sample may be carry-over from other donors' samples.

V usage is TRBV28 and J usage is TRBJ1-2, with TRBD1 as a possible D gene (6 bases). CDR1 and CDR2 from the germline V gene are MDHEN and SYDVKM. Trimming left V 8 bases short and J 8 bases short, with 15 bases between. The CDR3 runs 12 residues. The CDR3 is CASPDRSGGYTF. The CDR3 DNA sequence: TGTGCCAGCCCTGACAGGTCGGGGGGCTACACCTTC.

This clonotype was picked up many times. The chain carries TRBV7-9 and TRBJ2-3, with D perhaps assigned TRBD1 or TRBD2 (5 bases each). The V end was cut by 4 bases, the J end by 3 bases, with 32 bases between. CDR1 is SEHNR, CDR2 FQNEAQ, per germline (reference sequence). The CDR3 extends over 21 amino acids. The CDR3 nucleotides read TGTGCCAGCAGCTCACCCCAGGGACCGGGCGCCACAATCTACCCTACAGATACGCAGTATTTT. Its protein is CASSSPQGPGATIYPTDTQYF.

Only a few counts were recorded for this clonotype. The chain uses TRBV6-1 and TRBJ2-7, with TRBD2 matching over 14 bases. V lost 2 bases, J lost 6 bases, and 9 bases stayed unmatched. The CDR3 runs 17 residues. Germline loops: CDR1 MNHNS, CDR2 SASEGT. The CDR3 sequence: CASSERRLAGGNGEQYV. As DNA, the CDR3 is TGTGCCAGCAGTGAAAGGAGACTAGCGGGGGGGAACGGCGAGCAGTACGTC.

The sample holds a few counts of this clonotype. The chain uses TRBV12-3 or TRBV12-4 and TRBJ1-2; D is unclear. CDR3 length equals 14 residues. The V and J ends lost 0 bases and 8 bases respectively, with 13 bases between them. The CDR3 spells CASSLAGPSKGYTF. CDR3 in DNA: TGTGCCAGCAGTTTAGCAGGGCCGAGTAAAGGCTACACCTTC.

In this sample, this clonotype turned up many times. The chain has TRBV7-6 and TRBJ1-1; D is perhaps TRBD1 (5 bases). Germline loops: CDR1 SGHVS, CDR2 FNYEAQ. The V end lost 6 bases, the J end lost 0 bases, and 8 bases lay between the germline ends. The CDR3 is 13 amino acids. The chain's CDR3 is CASSYRLNTEAFF. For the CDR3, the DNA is TGTGCCAGCAGTTACAGGCTGAACACTGAAGCTTTCTTT.

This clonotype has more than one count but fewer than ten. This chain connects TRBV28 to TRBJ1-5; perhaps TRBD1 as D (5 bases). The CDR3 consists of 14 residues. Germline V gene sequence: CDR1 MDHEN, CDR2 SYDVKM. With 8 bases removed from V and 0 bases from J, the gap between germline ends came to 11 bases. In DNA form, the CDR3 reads TGTGCCAGCTGGTGGGGGTTTAGCAATCAGCCCCAGCATTTT. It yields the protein CASWWGFSNQPQHF.

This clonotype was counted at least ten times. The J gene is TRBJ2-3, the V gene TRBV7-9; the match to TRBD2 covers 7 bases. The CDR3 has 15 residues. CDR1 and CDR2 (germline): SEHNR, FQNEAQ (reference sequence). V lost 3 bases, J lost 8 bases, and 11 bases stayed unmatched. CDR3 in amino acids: CASSFRDYLFGTQYF. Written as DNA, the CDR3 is TGTGCCAGCAGCTTCCGGGACTACCTTTTTGGTACGCAGTATTTT. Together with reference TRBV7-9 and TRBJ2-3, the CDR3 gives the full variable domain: DTGVSQNPRHKITKRGQNVTFRCDPISEHNRLYWYRQTLGQGPEFLTYFQNEAQLEKSRLLSDRFSAERPKGSFSTLEIQRTEQGDSAMYLCASSFRDYLFGTQYFGPGTRLTVL.

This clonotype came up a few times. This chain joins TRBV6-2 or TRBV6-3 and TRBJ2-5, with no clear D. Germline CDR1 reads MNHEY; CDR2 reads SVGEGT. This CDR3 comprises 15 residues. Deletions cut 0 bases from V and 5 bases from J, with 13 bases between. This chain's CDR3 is CASSYSKHLGETQYF. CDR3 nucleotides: TGTGCCAGCAGTTACTCGAAACATCTCGGGGAGACCCAGTACTTC.

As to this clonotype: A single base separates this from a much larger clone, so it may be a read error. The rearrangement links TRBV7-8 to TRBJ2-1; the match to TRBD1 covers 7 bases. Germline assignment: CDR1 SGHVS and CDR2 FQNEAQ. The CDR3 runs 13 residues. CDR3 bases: TGTGTCAGCAGCTATGGGACAGCTAATGAGCAGTTCTTC. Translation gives CVSSYGTANEQFF.